The source of this T cell receptor beta chain is a study of T-cell reconstitution after alpha-beta-depleted transplantation in children. Findings and limits, study-wide: The main origin of T-cell counts and diversity one year after transplant was newly produced T cells.

Unique molecular identifiers were incorporated into the prepared TCRbeta library. One entry per CDR3 protein, called by TCRdb with MiXCR from the PCR reads. The sample has fewer than 700,000 distinct CDR3 sequences, approximately 13% seen once; the top ten hold around 2.2%. Note on this clonotype: The antigen is unknown. Its ends do not fully match the called genes, so a read error is possible.

CDR3 length: 12 residues. Germline CDR1 SEHNR, CDR2 FQNEAQ (reference sequence). V is TRBV7-9 and J is TRBJ2-7, with D possibly matching TRBD1 (6 bases). This receptor was taken from a male patient younger than 18 who had a stem cell transplant for acute myeloid leukemia, so the T cells may come from the graft donor. The source was PBMCs, mostly from graft donor cells, collected 360 days after TCRalphabeta/CD19-depleted stem cell transplant. The CDR3 DNA reads as TGTGCCAGCAGCTTACTCGCCGGGACACGGTTCTTC. This translates into CASSLLAGTRFF.